These 15 T cell receptor beta chains share one sample of origin, sequenced in a study of identical twins. TCRdb re-analysed the 5' RACE reads in MiXCR, keeping a single row per CDR3 protein. The sample contains about 570,000 distinct CDR3 sequences, roughly 9.9% of which appear only once. These data were also filed under a second study, of yellow fever vaccine responses in identical twins.

The sequenced sample was PBMCs. The receptors here all came from a woman under 30 in good health.

This clonotype was seen more than once but under ten times. V usage is TRBV5-1 and J usage is TRBJ2-6; a weak D match, TRBD1 (6 bases). Germline lookup yields CDR1 SGHRS and CDR2 YFSETQ. The V and J ends lost 3 bases and 2 bases respectively, with 15 bases between them. This CDR3 contains 17 residues. The CDR3 DNA reads as TGCGCCAGCAGCTCAGGACAGAGGGCTGCTGGGGCCAACGTCCTGACTTTC. This codes for CASSSGQRAAGANVLTF.

This chain joins TRBV6-2 or TRBV6-3 and TRBJ2-7; D perhaps matches TRBD2 (6 bases). The CDR3 spans 16 residues. Trimming removed 4 bases at V and 1 base at J, with 17 bases between. Germline lookup yields CDR1 MNHEY and CDR2 SVGEGT. The CDR3 sequence is CASSWPRLGGSYEQYF. The CDR3 DNA reads TGTGCCAGCAGTTGGCCCAGGCTTGGAGGGTCCTACGAGCAGTACTTC.

J is TRBJ2-3 and V is TRBV18, with 8 positions matching TRBD2. The CDR3 has 16 amino acids. Germline CDR1 KGHSH, CDR2 LQKENI. V dropped 0 bases and J dropped 6; count of bases not matched to a gene: 8. The CDR3 DNA reads TGTGCCAGCTCACCACCGCCGGGGGGGGCCCGGGATACGCAGTATTTT. Amino acid sequence: CASSPPPGGARDTQYF.

This clonotype was detected ten times or more. The rearrangement links TRBV12-3 or TRBV12-4 to TRBJ2-3; tentatively, D is TRBD1 or TRBD2 (5 bases each). Trimming took 7 bases from V and 4 from J, leaving 12 bases between them. The CDR3 is 13 amino acids. The CDR3 bases are TGTGCCAGCACCTGGGGACCCTCAGATACGCAGTATTTT. Protein product: CASTWGPSDTQYF.

This clonotype was counted at least ten times. V and J are TRBV5-1 and TRBJ2-5; 8 nucleotides match TRBD2. Germline V gene sequence: CDR1 SGHRS, CDR2 YFSETQ. The V and J ends lost 0 bases and 7 bases, in that order; junction bases with no gene match: 8. The CDR3 covers 15 residues. This CDR3 reads CASSLDSGGGRTQYF. CDR3 bases: TGCGCCAGCAGCTTGGACAGCGGGGGAGGTCGGACCCAGTACTTC. The complete variable domain, with remaining parts taken from reference TRBV5-1 and TRBJ2-5, reads KAGVTQTPRYLIKTRGQQVTLSCSPISGHRSVSWYQQTPGQGLQFLFEYFSETQRNKGNFPGRFSGRQFSNSRSEMNVSTLELGDSALYLCASSLDSGGGRTQYFGPGTRLLVL.

The V and J genes are TRBV15 and TRBJ2-5, with a possible D match to TRBD2 (6 bases). The germline V gene has CDR1 LNHNV and CDR2 YYDKDF (reference sequence). V lost 1 base to trimming and J lost 2 bases, with 14 bases between them. The CDR3 extends over 16 amino acids. In DNA form, the CDR3 reads TGTGCCACCAGCAGAGGAGGCGGGGCGCGGCAAGAGACCCAGTACTTC. Protein: CATSRGGGARQETQYF.

The sample holds many counts of this clonotype. V is TRBV29-1 and J is TRBJ1-4, with TRBD1 matching 8 bases. The CDR3 covers 13 residues. V lost 5 bases and J lost 5; bases outside the gene matches: 4. Germline CDR1 SQVTM, CDR2 ANQGSEA. The CDR3 reads CSVRGQVNEKLFF. The DNA of the CDR3 is TGCAGCGTTCGGGGACAGGTCAATGAAAAACTGTTTTTT.

The CDR3 DNA follows: TGTGCCACCAGTGAGGGGAACATTCAGTACTTC. Its protein product is CATSEGNIQYF. This chain uses TRBV24-1 with TRBJ2-4, with D unclear. Germline CDR1 and CDR2: KGHDR and SFDVKD. V lost 4 bases, J lost 7 bases, and 4 bases lay in between. The CDR3 has 11 amino acids.

This clonotype appeared many times. The chain recombines TRBV5-1 with TRBJ2-7, with D uncertain. CDR3 length equals 14 residues. CDR1 and CDR2 (germline): SGHRS, YFSETQ. Trimming shortened V by 5 bases and J by 3 bases, and 15 bases separated the two germline ends. The CDR3: CASRAGLTVYEQYF. The CDR3 bases are TGCGCCAGCAGAGCAGGTTTAACAGTCTACGAGCAGTACTTC.

Only a few counts were recorded for this clonotype. The V gene is TRBV7-2, the J gene TRBJ2-1, with TRBD1 matching 10 bases. Per germline, CDR1 SGHTA and CDR2 FQGNSA. This CDR3 region has 14 residues. Losses at the gene ends were 4 bases for V and 12 bases for J; bases not matched to a gene: 9. CDR3 DNA sequence: TGTGCCAGCAGCTGGAGGCGGGACAGGGGTGGGCAGTTCTTC. It encodes CASSWRRDRGGQFF.

The rearrangement links TRBV5-5 to TRBJ2-2; maybe TRBD1 (6 bases). V was clipped by 8 bases and J by 7 bases, with 9 bases between them. This CDR3 has 11 residues. In germline, CDR1 is SGHKS, CDR2 YYEKEE (reference sequence). In DNA form, the CDR3 reads TGTGCCAGTACAGGGCACGGGGAGCTGTTTTTT. This sequence encodes CASTGHGELFF.

The count of this clonotype is one. The chain uses TRBV29-1 and TRBJ2-7; TRBD2 aligns across 9 bases. After removal of 2 bases from V and 6 bases from J, the junction contained 5 bases not matched to a gene. CDR1 and CDR2 from the germline V gene are SQVTM and ANQGSEA. The CDR3 sequence is 13 residues long. The CDR3 sequence is CSVERGTSSEQYF. CDR3 DNA: TGCAGCGTTGAACGCGGGACTAGCAGCGAGCAGTACTTC.

The chain links TRBV3-1 to TRBJ2-7; TRBD2 matches 12 bases. The ends lost 7 bases at V and 0 bases at J; junction bases unmatched: 10. The length of the CDR3 is 17 residues. Germline V gene lookup returns CDR1 LGHDT and CDR2 YNNKEL (reference sequence). In DNA, the CDR3 is TGTGCCAGCAACCTGACTAGCGGGAGTATAGACTCCTACGAGCAGTACTTC. Amino acids: CASNLTSGSIDSYEQYF.

This clonotype was detected many times. The CDR3 here is CASSQEWGETEAFF. DNA of the CDR3: TGTGCCAGCAGCCAAGAGTGGGGAGAGACTGAAGCTTTCTTT. The rearrangement joins TRBV3-1 to TRBJ1-1, with no clear D. Germline CDR1 is LGHDT and CDR2 is YNNKEL (reference sequence). Between the trimmed V and J ends, which lost 0 bases and 5 bases, there was a span of 10 bases. The CDR3 has 14 amino acids.

V gene TRBV9 combines with J gene TRBJ2-3; 8 bases map to TRBD1. J was trimmed by 2 bases and V by 4 bases; bases with no gene match: 12. CDR3 size: 17 residues. Per the germline V gene, CDR1 is SGDLS and CDR2 is YYNGEE. The CDR3 here is CASSYKDRAGNTDTQYF. In DNA form, the CDR3 reads TGTGCCAGCAGCTACAAGGACAGGGCGGGTAACACAGATACGCAGTATTTT.